The 31 T cell receptor beta chains presented below share a single source sample, sequenced in a study of CD8 T cells in ankylosing spondylitis. Using its own MiXCR run on the 5' RACE reads, TCRdb lists one record per CDR3 protein. The sample yields around 210,000 distinct CDR3 sequences, around 8% seen once. The sample comprised blood, either unsorted or a sorted T cell fraction (not recorded which). These receptors all come from a female donor with ankylosing spondylitis or in good health (not recorded which).

This rearrangement joins TRBV24-1 to TRBJ2-3; D is possibly TRBD2 (5 bases). V gave up 3 bases and J gave up 6 bases, with 15 bases separating them. Germline CDR1 is KGHDR and CDR2 is SFDVKD. CDR3 size: 15 residues. CDR3 DNA: TGTGCCACCAGTGATGGGCTAGCCGCGTGGGATACGCAGTATTTT. It specifies CATSDGLAAWDTQYF.

This clonotype was seen repeatedly, ten times or more. The chain joins TRBV20-1 to TRBJ2-1, with 9 bases aligning to TRBD2. Looked up from germline, CDR1 is DFQATT and CDR2 is SNEGSKA (reference sequence). The CDR3 is made up of 14 amino acids. The junction had 5 bases not matched to a gene; V was cut back by 3 bases and J by 5 bases. The CDR3, as DNA: TGCAGTGCTAGTAGGAGCGGGAGGCACAATGAGCAGTTCTTC. Amino acid sequence: CSASRSGRHNEQFF.

This clonotype was seen a handful of times. V is TRBV28 and J is TRBJ2-3; 10 nucleotides align to TRBD2. The CDR3 length is 16 residues. Trimming removed 2 bases from V and 3 bases from J; junction bases left unmatched: 5. Germline CDR1 reads MDHEN; CDR2 reads SYDVKM. The CDR3, as DNA: TGTGCCAGCAGTTTAGTCGAGACTAGCGGGACAGATACGCAGTATTTT. It codes for CASSLVETSGTDTQYF.

This clonotype was counted at least ten times. The chain couples TRBV16 to TRBJ1-5, with TRBD1 identical over 9 bases. Germline V gene data show CDR1 as KGHSY and CDR2 as FQNENV. V shed 5 bases, J shed 4 bases, and the junction held 12 bases outside the gene matches. CDR3 length equals 17 residues. The CDR3 DNA reads TGTGCCAGCAGCGACAGCCTTCGGGACAGGGTTAATCAGCCCCAGCATTTT. Protein: CASSDSLRDRVNQPQHF. The full variable domain, in which reference TRBV16 and TRBJ1-5 provide the parts outside the CDR3, is GEEVAQTPKHLVRGEGQKAKLYCAPIKGHSYVFWYQQVLKNEFKFLISFQNENVFDETGMPKERFSAKCLPNSPCSLEIQATKLEDSAVYFCASSDSLRDRVNQPQHFGDGTRLSIL.

As concerns this clonotype: A much bigger clone sits one base away, suggesting this may be a read error. J is TRBJ1-6 and V is TRBV12-3 or TRBV12-4; 7 bases align to TRBD1. There are 15 residues in the CDR3. Trimming removed 6 bases from V and 8 bases from J; junction bases left unmatched: 10. The DNA of the CDR3 is TGTGCCAGCAGCACCGACAGGGTAGGGGATTCACCCCTCCACTTT. This codes for CASSTDRVGDSPLHF.

This clonotype has only a few counts. The J gene is TRBJ2-1, the V gene TRBV7-2, with 8 bases fitting TRBD2. Looked up from germline, CDR1 is SGHTA and CDR2 is FQGNSA. V shed 1 base and J 5 bases; nucleotides not matched to a gene: 7. The CDR3 sequence is 16 residues long. CDR3 DNA: TGTGCCAGCAGCTTAGAAATCGGGAGGGGGAACAATGAGCAGTTCTTC. It encodes CASSLEIGRGNNEQFF.

In its sample, this clonotype was seen many times. This sequence joins TRBV6-1 and TRBJ1-3; D not certain. The germline V gene encodes CDR1 MNHNS and CDR2 SASEGT. V was shortened by 7 bases and J by 4 bases, with 23 bases between the two germline ends. The CDR3 contains 17 residues. CDR3 amino acids: CASTFSTGPTPGNTIYF. The CDR3 region has the DNA TGTGCCAGCACCTTCTCCACCGGGCCCACACCGGGAAACACCATATATTTT.

This clonotype was recorded many times. The junction differs from germline at one of its ends, possibly a read error. The rearrangement links TRBV7-2 to TRBJ2-3; weak D call: TRBD2 (5 bases). The length of the CDR3 is 14 residues. Germline V gene lookup returns CDR1 SGHTA and CDR2 FQGNSA. CDR3 in DNA: TGTGCCAGCACCTTAGCGTCTGTAGCAGATACGCAGTATTTT. This sequence encodes CASTLASVADTQYF.

A few counts support this clonotype. The chain recombines TRBV7-2 with TRBJ2-1; possibly TRBD1 for D (6 bases). The CDR3 extends over 15 amino acids. V lost 5 bases and J 5 bases, leaving 16 bases between the germline ends. Germline-derived CDR1 and CDR2 are SGHTA and FQGNSA. The CDR3 nucleotides read TGTGCCAGCAGCGCGACAGGTCGTGGCGACAATGAGCAGTTCTTC. Its protein is CASSATGRGDNEQFF.

This clonotype was seen at least ten times. The V and J genes are TRBV7-2 and TRBJ1-2; no definite D call. Germline V CDR1 and CDR2: SGHTA, FQGNSA. V lost 5 bases, J lost 4 bases, and 11 bases lay in between. The CDR3 covers 13 residues. The CDR3 is CASSTREAYGYTF. The CDR3 coding sequence is TGTGCCAGCAGCACTAGGGAGGCCTATGGCTACACCTTC.

This clonotype occurred many times. A read error may account for a junction end that differs from germline. This chain connects TRBV7-7 to TRBJ2-6, with unresolved D. The germline V gene has CDR1 SSHAT and CDR2 FNYEAQ (reference sequence). This CDR3 comprises 16 residues. CDR3 in amino acids: CASRTCSKARANVLTF. CDR3 sequence (DNA): TGTGCTAGCAGAACTTGCTCTAAGGCTCGGGCCAACGTCCTGACTTTC.

This clonotype was counted many times. The chain combines TRBV5-1 with TRBJ2-1, with D unresolved. Germline V gene sequence: CDR1 SGHRS, CDR2 YFSETQ. This CDR3 contains 15 residues. V dropped 4 bases and J dropped 2 bases, with 13 bases sitting between them. CDR3 sequence (DNA): TGCGCCAGCAGCCCACGGGCCACTACCTACAATGAGCAGTTCTTC. Its translation: CASSPRATTYNEQFF.

The table lists this clonotype with many counts. The rearrangement links TRBV12-3 or TRBV12-4 to TRBJ1-1; 7 nucleotides line up with TRBD1. The ends lost 2 bases at V and 7 bases at J; junction bases unmatched: 4. The CDR3 has 13 amino acids. CDR3 region: CASSLSRQGEAFF. CDR3 coding DNA: TGTGCCAGCAGTTTATCCCGACAGGGTGAAGCTTTCTTT.

This clonotype came up many times. The rearrangement links TRBV5-1 to TRBJ2-1; no clear D. Trimming shortened V by 0 bases and J by 8 bases, and 15 bases separated the two germline ends. This CDR3 is 15 amino acids long. Germline V CDR1 and CDR2: SGHRS, YFSETQ. CDR3 in DNA: TGCGCCAGCAGCTTGGAGAATTATATCACCGATGAGCAGTTCTTC. This gives the protein CASSLENYITDEQFF.

This clonotype has a count of ten or more. V gene TRBV7-8 combines with J gene TRBJ2-3; no firm D call. Looked up from germline, CDR1 is SGHVS and CDR2 is FQNEAQ. Trimming stripped 3 bases from V and 4 bases from J, with 5 bases between. There are 12 residues in the CDR3. CDR3 in DNA: TGTGCCAGCAGCTTTATGGCAGATACGCAGTATTTT. Encoded protein: CASSFMADTQYF.

There are many counts of this clonotype. V and J are TRBV12-3 or TRBV12-4 and TRBJ1-2, with TRBD1 matching 7 bases. J lost 4 bases, V lost 5 bases, and 4 bases had no gene match. The CDR3 runs 13 residues. The CDR3 region is CASSTTGAYGYTF. The CDR3 bases are TGTGCCAGCAGTACTACAGGGGCCTATGGCTACACCTTC.

This clonotype was seen at least ten times. In nucleotides, the CDR3 is TGCAGTGCTAGAAACAGGGAGACCCAGTACTTC. Residues: CSARNRETQYF. V gene TRBV20-1 combines with J gene TRBJ2-5, with D possibly TRBD1 on 5 matching bases. The ends were cut back, 2 bases at V and 5 bases at J, with 6 bases in the middle. This CDR3 region has 11 residues. Germline CDR1 is DFQATT and CDR2 is SNEGSKA (reference sequence).

This clonotype showed up many times. The CDR3 coding sequence is TGTGCTAGTGGTCCACCAGCGGAGGGGGATGAGCAGTTCTTC. This encodes CASGPPAEGDEQFF. The rearrangement joins TRBV12-5 to TRBJ2-1; D assignment may be TRBD1 or TRBD2 (6 bases each). This CDR3 spans 14 amino acids. In germline, CDR1 is LGHNT, CDR2 FRNRAP. With 5 bases removed from V and 8 bases from J, the gap between germline ends came to 16 bases.

This clonotype was found a few times. This chain uses TRBV20-1 with TRBJ1-1; D not resolved. The CDR3 extends over 13 amino acids. Looked up from germline, CDR1 is DFQATT and CDR2 is SNEGSKA (reference sequence). The V gene lost 5 bases and the J gene lost 1 base, with 11 bases spanning the gap. CDR3 DNA: TGCAGTGCTTGCTCGCCAACGAACACTGAAGCTTTCTTT. Translated: CSACSPTNTEAFF.

At least ten counts were recorded for this clonotype. V and J are TRBV29-1 and TRBJ1-3; TRBD1 might be the D (5 bases). The CDR3 covers 13 residues. Germline CDR1 and CDR2: SQVTM and ANQGSEA. CDR3 sequence (DNA): TGCGCGGGGGTCCTGAACTCTGGAAACACCATATATTTT. Translation: CAGVLNSGNTIYF.

DNA of the CDR3: TGTGCCAGCAGCCGGAAGGGACAGGGTAACTACGAGCAGTACTTC. Its translation: CASSRKGQGNYEQYF. The chain recombines TRBV13 with TRBJ2-7; 9 bases agree with TRBD1. The CDR3 has 15 amino acids. Looked up from germline, CDR1 is PRHDT and CDR2 is FYEKMQ (reference sequence). The V and J ends lost 5 bases and 3 bases, in that order; junction bases with no gene match: 8.

This clonotype was seen ten or more times. Here the CDR3 DNA reads TGTGCCAGCAGCCCGGGGAGGGCTCCTGGCTACACCTTC. This sequence encodes CASSPGRAPGYTF. The genes are TRBV7-2 and TRBJ1-2, with D uncertain. Trimming pared 5 bases from V and 7 bases from J, leaving 14 bases between. Germline V CDR1 and CDR2: SGHTA, FQGNSA. This CDR3 has 13 amino acids.

This clonotype has only a few counts. The rearrangement links TRBV4-3 to TRBJ1-2; TRBD1 might be the D (6 bases). Germline loops: CDR1 LGHNA, CDR2 YSLEER. Trimming pared 4 bases from V and 6 bases from J, leaving 12 bases between. CDR3 size: 13 residues. CDR3 nucleotide sequence: TGCGCCAGCAGCCTAAGGGGGGCGGATGGCTACACCTTC. Amino acids: CASSLRGADGYTF.

V usage is TRBV5-1 and J usage is TRBJ2-3; D possibly uses TRBD1 or TRBD2 (5 bases each). The CDR3 loop spans 15 amino acids. Deletions cut 4 bases from V and 4 bases from J, with 16 bases between. Germline V CDR1 and CDR2: SGHRS, YFSETQ. CDR3 loop: CASSLGPVGADTQYF. The CDR3 DNA reads TGCGCCAGCAGCCTGGGACCGGTGGGCGCAGATACGCAGTATTTT.

At least ten counts were recorded for this clonotype. The rearrangement links TRBV10-3 to TRBJ2-6; 7 bases map to TRBD1. V shed 10 bases, J shed 0 bases, and the junction held 9 bases outside the gene matches. The CDR3 covers 16 residues. Germline CDR1 is ENHRY and CDR2 is SYGVKD. CDR3 region: CATKTGPNSGANVLTF. The DNA of the CDR3 is TGTGCCACAAAGACAGGGCCAAACTCTGGGGCCAACGTCCTGACTTTC.

This clonotype was detected ten times or more. The J gene is TRBJ2-3, the V gene TRBV20-1; TRBD2 agrees at 8 bases. Trimming cost V 2 bases and J 8 bases; bases outside gene matches: 3. The CDR3 is 12 amino acids. Germline assignment: CDR1 DFQATT and CDR2 SNEGSKA (reference sequence). The CDR3 DNA reads as TGCAGTGCTAGACAGACTAGCGTTACGCAGTATTTT. This sequence encodes CSARQTSVTQYF.

Comments on this clonotype: Compared with germline, one end of the junction differs, possibly owing to a read error. The chain is built from TRBV5-1 and TRBJ2-1, with TRBD2 matching over 8 bases. Germline CDR1 is SGHRS and CDR2 is YFSETQ. The CDR3 runs 16 residues. The CDR3 nucleotides read TGCGCCAGCAGCTCTTTAGCGGGATCGCCCAACAATGGGCAGTTCTTC. This gives the protein CASSSLAGSPNNGQFF.

This clonotype was found many times. The gene calls are TRBV12-5 and TRBJ2-7, with 9 bases that match TRBD1. J lost 5 bases, V lost 6 bases, and 8 bases had no gene match. The length of the CDR3 is 14 residues. The germline V gene encodes CDR1 LGHNT and CDR2 FRNRAP. Here the CDR3 DNA reads TGTGCTAGTGGCCCCTGGACAGGGGCTCACGAGCAGTACTTC. Residues: CASGPWTGAHEQYF.

In its sample, this clonotype was seen many times. The V gene is TRBV5-1, the J gene TRBJ2-5; D call uncertain. The CDR3 length is 15 residues. Trimming left V 5 bases short and J 5 bases short, with 19 bases between. Germline lookup yields CDR1 SGHRS and CDR2 YFSETQ. The CDR3 loop is CASSQANSLGETQYF. Here the CDR3 DNA reads TGCGCCAGCAGTCAAGCCAACAGCCTCGGGGAGACCCAGTACTTC.

This clonotype occurred many times. The chain joins TRBV20-1 to TRBJ2-3, with TRBD2 matching 9 bases. Germline lookup yields CDR1 DFQATT and CDR2 SNEGSKA (reference sequence). Trimming removed 6 bases from V and 2 bases from J; junction bases left unmatched: 9. The length of the CDR3 is 15 residues. The CDR3: CSALRLADLTDTQYF. The CDR3 DNA is TGCAGTGCCCTACGACTAGCGGATCTCACAGATACGCAGTATTTT.

This clonotype was seen many times. CDR3 protein: CASSVTGQEPGNTIYF. The CDR3 region has the DNA TGTGCCAGCAGTGTAACGGGACAGGAACCTGGAAACACCATATATTTT. This chain joins TRBV27 and TRBJ1-3; 8 nucleotides align to TRBD1. V was clipped by 5 bases and J by 2 bases; unmatched bases: 8. Germline loops: CDR1 MNHEY, CDR2 SMNVEV (reference sequence). This CDR3 has 16 residues.